The next 23 T cell receptor beta chains were all read from a single sample in a study of blood T cell repertoires in COVID-19. Using immunoSEQ multiplex PCR, the repertoire was profiled, and TCRdb retains in-frame clones only, with some absent. The sample contains roughly 150,000 clones, around nine tenths of which appear only once. The sequenced sample consisted of peripheral blood. These receptors were collected from a woman of 80 years or more with COVID-19, enrolled during active disease.

The chain joins TRBV19 to TRBJ1-3; D remains unclear. The V and J ends lost 10 bases and 0 bases respectively, with 10 bases between them. The CDR3 extends over 13 amino acids. Germline CDR1 LNHDA, CDR2 SQIVND (reference sequence). The DNA of the CDR3 is TGTGCCACCGAACAGAACTCTGGAAACACCATATATTTT. Amino acids: CATEQNSGNTIYF. Together with reference TRBV19 and TRBJ1-3, the CDR3 gives the full variable domain: DGGITQSPKYLFRKEGQNVTLSCEQNLNHDAMYWYRQDPGQGLRLIYYSQIVNDFQKGDIAEGYSVSREKKESFPLTVTSAQKNPTAFYLCATEQNSGNTIYFGEGSWLTVV.

As regards this clone: Other DNA sequences in this specimen translate into the identical CDR3. The rearrangement uses TRBV7-8 and TRBJ1-5; a possible D gene is TRBD1 (6 bases). Germline V gene lookup returns CDR1 SGHVS and CDR2 FQNEAQ. The CDR3 spans 14 residues. V was pared by 3 bases and J by 4 bases, with 10 bases between. CDR3 in DNA: TGTGCCAGCAGCTTCGGACAGTCGAATCAGCCCCAGCATTTT. This codes for CASSFGQSNQPQHF.

The chain uses TRBV9 and TRBJ1-1; no clear D gene. Germline V gives CDR1 SGDLS, CDR2 YYNGEE. The CDR3 consists of 12 residues. The V and J ends lost 4 bases and 0 bases respectively, with 4 bases between them. CDR3 in amino acids: CASSRLNTEAFF. The CDR3 nucleotides are TGTGCCAGCAGCCGGTTGAACACTGAAGCTTTCTTT.

This sequence joins TRBV18 and TRBJ1-1; no clear D gene. This CDR3 region has 14 residues. V lost 6 bases, J lost 1 base, and 12 bases lay in between. Per the germline V gene, CDR1 is KGHSH and CDR2 is LQKENI. CDR3 in amino acids: CASSPGSENTEAFF. The CDR3 bases are TGTGCCAGCTCTCCCGGGAGTGAGAACACTGAAGCTTTCTTT.

The chain links TRBV6-2 or TRBV6-3 to TRBJ2-1, with D possibly TRBD1 on 5 matching bases. Looked up from germline, CDR1 is MNHEY and CDR2 is SVGEGT. Deletions cut 4 bases from V and 0 bases from J, with 22 bases between. There are 19 residues in the CDR3. This CDR3 is CASSFPIYSQASSYNEQFF. In DNA form, the CDR3 reads TGTGCCAGCAGTTTCCCCATATACTCACAGGCCAGCTCCTACAATGAGCAGTTCTTC.

The V and J genes are TRBV2 and TRBJ2-1, with D possibly being TRBD2 (6 bases). The germline V gene encodes CDR1 SNHLY and CDR2 FYNNEI. The V gene lost 6 bases and the J gene lost 5 bases, with 23 bases spanning the gap. The CDR3 runs to 17 residues. CDR3 DNA sequence: TGTGCCAGCAGAGGTGGGAGGACGCTAGCGAGAAACAATGAGCAGTTCTTC. This gives the protein CASRGGRTLARNNEQFF.

The chain has TRBV19 and TRBJ1-2; maybe TRBD1 (5 bases). Trimming removed 6 bases at V and 5 bases at J, with 13 bases between. The germline CDR1 and CDR2 sequences are LNHDA and SQIVND (reference sequence). This CDR3 has 13 residues. CDR3: CASRKQDQYGYTF. CDR3 DNA sequence: TGTGCCAGTAGAAAACAGGACCAATATGGCTACACCTTC. The full variable domain, in which reference TRBV19 and TRBJ1-2 provide the parts outside the CDR3, is DGGITQSPKYLFRKEGQNVTLSCEQNLNHDAMYWYRQDPGQGLRLIYYSQIVNDFQKGDIAEGYSVSREKKESFPLTVTSAQKNPTAFYLCASRKQDQYGYTFGSGTRLTVV.

The chain uses TRBV7-2 and TRBJ2-1; the match to TRBD2 covers 9 bases. CDR1 and CDR2 (germline): SGHTA, FQGNSA. The CDR3 spans 15 residues. V lost 3 bases and J lost 3; bases outside the gene matches: 3. CDR3 DNA: TGTGCCAGCAGCTTGGGCGGGAGGGTCTACAATGAGCAGTTCTTC. Its translation is CASSLGGRVYNEQFF.

This chain links TRBV4-2 with TRBJ1-3; D ambiguous. This CDR3 comprises 16 residues. V lost 1 base and J lost 8, with 18 bases in between. CDR1 and CDR2 (germline): LGHNA, YNFKEQ. Written as DNA, the CDR3 is TGTGCCAGCAGCCAAGCAAGGAGCGGGTTCGGAGACACCATATATTTT. This codes for CASSQARSGFGDTIYF.

This chain connects TRBV24-1 to TRBJ2-6, with TRBD2 as a possible D gene (7 bases). CDR1 KGHDR and CDR2 SFDVKD come from the germline V gene. The CDR3 is 18 residues long. The V end was cut by 0 bases, the J end by 1 base, with 12 bases between. CDR3 in DNA: TGTGCCACCAGTGATTTGCGGGGGCGGGAGTCTGGGGCCAACGTCCTGACTTTC. Its protein is CATSDLRGRESGANVLTF.

The rearrangement links TRBV7-2 to TRBJ2-2, with TRBD2 identical over 11 bases. V lost 4 bases, J lost 4 bases, and 8 bases stayed unmatched. CDR1 and CDR2 (germline): SGHTA, FQGNSA. The CDR3 contains 17 residues. The CDR3 here is CASSWIPGLAGTGELFF. The CDR3 bases are TGTGCCAGCAGCTGGATACCTGGACTAGCGGGCACCGGGGAGCTGTTTTTT. The whole variable domain, remainder taken from reference TRBV7-2 and TRBJ2-2, is GAGVSQSPSNKVTEKGKDVELRCDPISGHTALYWYRQSLGQGLEFLIYFQGNSAPDKSGLPSDRFSAERTGGSVSTLTIQRTQQEDSAVYLCASSWIPGLAGTGELFFGEGSRLTVL.

This chain joins TRBV28 and TRBJ1-4; possibly TRBD1 for D (5 bases). This CDR3 is built from 14 residues. The ends were cut back, 5 bases at V and 5 bases at J, with 12 bases in the middle. Germline CDR1 MDHEN, CDR2 SYDVKM. CDR3 amino acids: CASSLLQVNEKLFF. CDR3 bases: TGTGCCAGCAGTCTACTACAGGTGAATGAAAAACTGTTTTTT.

The rearrangement links TRBV10-3 to TRBJ2-7, with 9 bases identical to TRBD2. Trimming removed 5 bases from V and 4 bases from J; junction bases left unmatched: 6. The CDR3 totals 14 residues. Germline V gene sequence: CDR1 ENHRY, CDR2 SYGVKD. For the CDR3, the DNA is TGTGCCATCAGTCGTAGCGGGAGTGGTTACGAGCAGTACTTC. Encoded protein: CAISRSGSGYEQYF.

This chain connects TRBV5-1 to TRBJ1-5; the match to TRBD1 covers 7 bases. The germline gives CDR1 SGHRS, CDR2 YFSETQ. The CDR3 is made up of 15 amino acids. V dropped 0 bases and J dropped 4; count of bases not matched to a gene: 4. The DNA for the CDR3 is TGCGCCAGCAGCTTGGTGGGGGACAGAAATCAGCCCCAGCATTTT. This translates into CASSLVGDRNQPQHF.

This rearrangement joins TRBV28 to TRBJ2-3; 7 positions agree with TRBD1. Germline V gene data show CDR1 as MDHEN and CDR2 as SYDVKM. The length of the CDR3 is 15 residues. V trimming: 3 bases; J trimming: 2 bases; junction bases outside the gene matches: 5. The CDR3: CASSFRDRATDTQYF. CDR3 nucleotides: TGTGCCAGCAGTTTCAGGGACAGAGCCACAGATACGCAGTATTTT.

V usage is TRBV6-6 and J usage is TRBJ2-5; 9 positions agree with TRBD1. This CDR3 has 14 amino acids. Germline V gene lookup returns CDR1 MNHNY and CDR2 SVGAGI (reference sequence). J lost 7 bases, V lost 7 bases, and 10 bases had no gene match. In DNA, the CDR3 is TGTGCCAGCACCCTAAAACAGGGACAGGGGACCCAGTACTTC. Encoded protein: CASTLKQGQGTQYF.

The CDR3 protein is CAISESRGRGSGANVLTF. CDR3 bases: TGTGCCATCAGTGAGTCGAGGGGCAGGGGTAGTGGGGCCAACGTCCTGACTTTC. This rearrangement joins TRBV10-3 to TRBJ2-6, with a possible D match to TRBD1 (6 bases). Germline CDR1 ENHRY, CDR2 SYGVKD. The CDR3 has 18 residues. The V end was cut by 0 bases, the J end by 3 bases, with 15 bases between.

The chain recombines TRBV6-5 with TRBJ2-1, with TRBD2 matching 7 bases. This CDR3 is built from 12 residues. The germline gives CDR1 MNHEY, CDR2 SVGAGI. V trimming: 6 bases; J trimming: 5 bases; junction bases outside the gene matches: 1. The CDR3 region is CASRGLDNEQFF. CDR3 nucleotide sequence: TGTGCCAGCAGAGGACTAGACAATGAGCAGTTCTTC.

This clone was counted a single time. The chain uses TRBV6-6 and TRBJ2-7; 8 bases are shared with TRBD2. The CDR3 loop spans 16 amino acids. V was pared by 5 bases and J by 0 bases, with 9 bases of the junction left unmatched. Germline V gene sequence: CDR1 MNHNY, CDR2 SVGAGI (reference sequence). The DNA of the CDR3 is TGTGCCAGCAGTGGACGTACTAGCGGTTACTCCTACGAGCAGTACTTC. It translates to CASSGRTSGYSYEQYF.

The chain is built from TRBV19 and TRBJ2-7; D gene unclear. The CDR3 runs to 12 residues. V lost 9 bases, J lost 3 bases, and 12 bases lay in between. The germline gives CDR1 LNHDA, CDR2 SQIVND (reference sequence). CDR3 DNA sequence: TGTGCCAGCAGATTAGAGGTCTACGAGCAGTACTTC. Amino acids: CASRLEVYEQYF.

V gene TRBV5-6 combines with J gene TRBJ2-7; the match to TRBD1 covers 9 bases. Germline values: CDR1 SGHDT, CDR2 YYEEEE. This CDR3 is 15 amino acids long. V shed 3 bases, J shed 1 base, and the junction held 5 bases outside the gene matches. Here the CDR3 reads CASSSNRGPSYEQYF. The CDR3 region has the DNA TGTGCCAGCAGCTCCAACAGGGGGCCTTCCTACGAGCAGTACTTC.

V is TRBV18 and J is TRBJ2-5; TRBD2 matches 8 bases. Germline V gene lookup returns CDR1 KGHSH and CDR2 LQKENI. The V segment lost 0 bases and the J segment 5 bases; nucleotides outside the gene matches: 11. The CDR3 contains 17 residues. The CDR3 region has the DNA TGTGCCAGCTCACCACCGAGGGGAGCGGGAGATCTCGAGACCCAGTACTTC. It translates to CASSPPRGAGDLETQYF.

The chain employs TRBV28 and TRBJ1-2; weak D call: TRBD1 (6 bases). Germline V gene data show CDR1 as MDHEN and CDR2 as SYDVKM. The CDR3 is 14 amino acids. The germline V and J ends were trimmed by 6 bases and 5 bases, with 16 bases remaining between them. The CDR3 bases are TGTGCCAGCAGCCGGGGGGCAGTGGTTTATGGCTACACCTTC. This gives the protein CASSRGAVVYGYTF.